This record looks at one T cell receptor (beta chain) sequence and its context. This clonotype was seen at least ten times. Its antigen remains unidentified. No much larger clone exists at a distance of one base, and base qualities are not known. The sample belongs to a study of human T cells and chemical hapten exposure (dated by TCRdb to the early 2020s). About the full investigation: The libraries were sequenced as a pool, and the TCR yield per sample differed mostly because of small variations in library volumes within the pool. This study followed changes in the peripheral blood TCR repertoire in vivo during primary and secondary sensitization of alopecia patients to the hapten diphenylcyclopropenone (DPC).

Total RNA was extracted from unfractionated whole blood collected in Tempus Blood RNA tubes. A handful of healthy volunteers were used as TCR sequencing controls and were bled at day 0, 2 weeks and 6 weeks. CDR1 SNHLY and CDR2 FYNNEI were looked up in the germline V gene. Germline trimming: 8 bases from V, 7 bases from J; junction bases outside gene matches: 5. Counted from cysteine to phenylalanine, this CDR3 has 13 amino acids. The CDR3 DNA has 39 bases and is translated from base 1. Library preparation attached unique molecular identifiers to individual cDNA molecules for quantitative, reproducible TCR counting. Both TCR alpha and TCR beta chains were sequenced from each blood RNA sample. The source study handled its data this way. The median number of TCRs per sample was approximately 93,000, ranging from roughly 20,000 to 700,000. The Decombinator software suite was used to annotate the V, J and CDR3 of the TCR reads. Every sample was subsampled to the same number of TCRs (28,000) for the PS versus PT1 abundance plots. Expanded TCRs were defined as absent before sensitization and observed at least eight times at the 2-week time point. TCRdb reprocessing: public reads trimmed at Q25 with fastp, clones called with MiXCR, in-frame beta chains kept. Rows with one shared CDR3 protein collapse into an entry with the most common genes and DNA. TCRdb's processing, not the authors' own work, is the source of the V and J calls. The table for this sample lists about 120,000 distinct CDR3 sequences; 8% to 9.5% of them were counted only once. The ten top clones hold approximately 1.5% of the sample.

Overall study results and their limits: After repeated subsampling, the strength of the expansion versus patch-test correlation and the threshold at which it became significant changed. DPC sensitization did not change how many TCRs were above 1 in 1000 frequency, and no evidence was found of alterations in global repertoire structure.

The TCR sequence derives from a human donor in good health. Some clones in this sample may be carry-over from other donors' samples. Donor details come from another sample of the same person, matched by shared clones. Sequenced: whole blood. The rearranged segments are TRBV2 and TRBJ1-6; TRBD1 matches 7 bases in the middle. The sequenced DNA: TGTGCCAGCCTCCGGGACAGCAATTCACCCCTCCACTTT. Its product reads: CASLRDSNSPLHF.